These T cell receptor beta chains were read from a single sample in a study of beta chain features in type 1 diabetes. TCRdb's copy holds only in-frame clones and misses some; the assay was immunoSEQ multiplex PCR. The sample has hundreds of thousands of clones, roughly an eighth seen once. The specimen sequenced was naive CD4+ T cells from blood. Source of these receptors: a young man with type 1 diabetes. The CDR3 runs from the conserved cysteine through the conserved F or W. Each record gives: clone size, J gene, V gene, D gene, CDR3 DNA, CDR3 protein. The D gene is left open where the match is weak. Only part of the rows carry a size: once, few, many, or a class if the clone is expanded.

abundance: -; j_gene: TRBJ2-7; v_gene: TRBV5-6; d_gene: -; CDR3nt: TGTGCCAGCAGCTTGACAGGGTTGGTGCAGTACTTC; CDR3aa: CASSLTGLVQYF
abundance: -; j_gene: TRBJ1-4; v_gene: TRBV18; d_gene: -; CDR3nt: TGTGCCAGCTCACTCCGGGCGGCTGCAACTAATGAAAAACTGTTTTTT; CDR3aa: CASSLRAAATNEKLFF
abundance: -; j_gene: TRBJ2-5; v_gene: TRBV6-1; d_gene: -; CDR3nt: TGTGCCAGCAGCGTCACGACAGAAGAGACCCAGTACTTC; CDR3aa: CASSVTTEETQYF
abundance: few; j_gene: TRBJ1-6; v_gene: TRBV19; d_gene: -; CDR3nt: TGTGCCAGTAGGACCCAAGGGGCAGGGAATTCACCCCTCCACTTT; CDR3aa: CASRTQGAGNSPLHF
abundance: few; j_gene: TRBJ1-2; v_gene: TRBV5-6; d_gene: -; CDR3nt: TGTGCCAGCCGATCAGGGGTTGGCTACACCTTC; CDR3aa: CASRSGVGYTF
abundance: few; j_gene: TRBJ2-3; v_gene: TRBV6-5; d_gene: -; CDR3nt: TGTGCCAGCAGTTACTCGAGTAGCGGAGATACGCAGTATTTT; CDR3aa: CASSYSSSGDTQYF
abundance: -; j_gene: TRBJ2-7; v_gene: TRBV7-9; d_gene: -; CDR3nt: TGTGCCAGCAGCCGAGGCGGGACGGATACCTACGAGCAGTACTTC; CDR3aa: CASSRGGTDTYEQYF
abundance: -; j_gene: TRBJ2-5; v_gene: TRBV2; d_gene: -; CDR3nt: TGTGCCACCGGACAGATCGAAGAGACCCAGTACTTC; CDR3aa: CATGQIEETQYF
abundance: -; j_gene: TRBJ1-2; v_gene: TRBV4-2; d_gene: -; CDR3nt: TGTGCCAGCAGCCAAGATATGCGGGGAGGTCTCGGCTACACCTTC; CDR3aa: CASSQDMRGGLGYTF
abundance: -; j_gene: TRBJ1-1; v_gene: TRBV5-4; d_gene: -; CDR3nt: TGTGCCAGCAGGGGCAAGCTTGACGCTGAAGCTTTCTTT; CDR3aa: CASRGKLDAEAFF
abundance: -; j_gene: TRBJ2-1; v_gene: TRBV10-3; d_gene: TRBD1; CDR3nt: TGTGCCATCAGCCCCGGGACAGCGAATGAGCAGTTCTTC; CDR3aa: CAISPGTANEQFF
abundance: -; j_gene: TRBJ2-3; v_gene: TRBV7-9; d_gene: -; CDR3nt: TGTGCCACCAAACAGCTAATTAGCACAGATACGCAGTATTTT; CDR3aa: CATKQLISTDTQYF
abundance: -; j_gene: TRBJ2-4; v_gene: TRBV29-1; d_gene: TRBD1; CDR3nt: TGCAGCGTTGCCCCGACAGGGGGAAACATTCAGTACTTC; CDR3aa: CSVAPTGGNIQYF
abundance: few; j_gene: TRBJ1-5; v_gene: TRBV28; d_gene: -; CDR3nt: TGTGCCATCAATCCCACGGCGGGAAATCAGCCCCAGCATTTT; CDR3aa: CAINPTAGNQPQHF
abundance: few; j_gene: TRBJ2-3; v_gene: TRBV6-5; d_gene: -; CDR3nt: TGTGCCAGCAGACCCTCGACAGATACGCAGTATTTT; CDR3aa: CASRPSTDTQYF
abundance: -; j_gene: TRBJ1-2; v_gene: TRBV28; d_gene: -; CDR3nt: TGTGCCAGCAGTGTGGAGGGTCTTCGGGCTGGCTACACCTTC; CDR3aa: CASSVEGLRAGYTF
abundance: -; j_gene: TRBJ1-2; v_gene: TRBV28; d_gene: -; CDR3nt: TGTGCCAGCAGTTTCCCTCAGGACTATGGCTACACCTTC; CDR3aa: CASSFPQDYGYTF
abundance: few; j_gene: TRBJ2-5; v_gene: TRBV4-1; d_gene: -; CDR3nt: TGCGCCAGCAGTCGCAATAAGGGGACAATCCAAGAGACCCAGTACTTC; CDR3aa: CASSRNKGTIQETQYF
abundance: -; j_gene: TRBJ2-3; v_gene: TRBV5-1; d_gene: -; CDR3nt: TGCGCCAGCAGCTTGGCCACGTGGGTAACAGATACGCAGTATTTT; CDR3aa: CASSLATWVTDTQYF
abundance: -; j_gene: TRBJ1-2; v_gene: TRBV2; d_gene: -; CDR3nt: TGTGCCAGCAGCCGACAGTTGGGACCCGCTGGCTACACCTTC; CDR3aa: CASSRQLGPAGYTF
abundance: -; j_gene: TRBJ2-2; v_gene: TRBV5-4; d_gene: -; CDR3nt: TGTGCCAGCAGCCCCATTGGACAGTCCGGGGAGCTGTTTTTT; CDR3aa: CASSPIGQSGELFF
abundance: few; j_gene: TRBJ2-7; v_gene: TRBV25-1; d_gene: TRBD1; CDR3nt: TGTGCCAGCAGTGAGCCGGGGGGACAGGGGCTCTACGAGCAGTACTTC; CDR3aa: CASSEPGGQGLYEQYF
abundance: -; j_gene: TRBJ1-3; v_gene: TRBV10-2; d_gene: -; CDR3nt: TGCGCCAGCGTGAGAGGGGGAGGAGTGAAGTCTGGAAACACCATATATTTT; CDR3aa: CASVRGGGVKSGNTIYF
abundance: -; j_gene: TRBJ1-4; v_gene: TRBV7-8; d_gene: -; CDR3nt: TGTGCCAGCAGGCCTACCGGGACTAGAAATGAAAAACTGTTTTTT; CDR3aa: CASRPTGTRNEKLFF
abundance: -; j_gene: TRBJ2-3; v_gene: TRBV10-1; d_gene: TRBD2; CDR3nt: TGCGCCAGCAGTCCGGTCTGGACTAGCGGGGGGACCGATACGCAGTATTTT; CDR3aa: CASSPVWTSGGTDTQYF
abundance: few; j_gene: TRBJ2-7; v_gene: TRBV7-9; d_gene: -; CDR3nt: TGTGCCAGCAGCTCTCTAGGACAGTCCGAGCAGTACTTC; CDR3aa: CASSSLGQSEQYF
abundance: few; j_gene: TRBJ2-5; v_gene: TRBV5-6; d_gene: -; CDR3nt: TGTGCCAGCAGCCTCGAAGGAACCCAGTACTTC; CDR3aa: CASSLEGTQYF
abundance: few; j_gene: TRBJ1-2; v_gene: TRBV25-1; d_gene: TRBD1; CDR3nt: TGTGCCAGCAGTGAAGGGACAGACTATGGCTACACCTTC; CDR3aa: CASSEGTDYGYTF
abundance: -; j_gene: TRBJ2-7; v_gene: TRBV6-5; d_gene: -; CDR3nt: TGTGCCAGCAGTTCCCTTAGGGGCAGCGGCGAGCAGTACTTC; CDR3aa: CASSSLRGSGEQYF
abundance: few; j_gene: TRBJ2-3; v_gene: TRBV12-5; d_gene: TRBD1; CDR3nt: TGTGCTAGTGGTTTGGTACAGAAGGGACAGGGGGGCCAAGGCACAGATACGCAGTATTTT; CDR3aa: CASGLVQKGQGGQGTDTQYF
abundance: -; j_gene: TRBJ1-5; v_gene: TRBV6-6; d_gene: -; CDR3nt: TGTGCCAGCAGACAACAGGGATCCCAGCATTTT; CDR3aa: CASRQQGSQHF
abundance: few; j_gene: TRBJ2-2; v_gene: TRBV5-1; d_gene: -; CDR3nt: TGCGCCAGCAGCTTGGCGGACACCGGGGAGCTGTTTTTT; CDR3aa: CASSLADTGELFF
abundance: -; j_gene: TRBJ2-5; v_gene: TRBV5-1; d_gene: TRBD2; CDR3nt: TGCGCCAGCAGCCCGGGGACTAGCGGGGAAGAGACCCAGTACTTC; CDR3aa: CASSPGTSGEETQYF
abundance: -; j_gene: TRBJ2-2; v_gene: TRBV5-6; d_gene: -; CDR3nt: TGTGCCAGCAGCTTCGGACAGAACACCGGGGAGCTGTTTTTT; CDR3aa: CASSFGQNTGELFF
abundance: -; j_gene: TRBJ2-3; v_gene: TRBV28; d_gene: -; CDR3nt: TGTGCCAGCAGGGAGACTAGTTTCCCAGATACGCAGTATTTT; CDR3aa: CASRETSFPDTQYF
abundance: -; j_gene: TRBJ2-2; v_gene: TRBV9; d_gene: TRBD2; CDR3nt: TGTGCCAGCAGCCCCGCTGGGGGACTAGCGGGGGGAAACACCGGGGAGCTGTTTTTT; CDR3aa: CASSPAGGLAGGNTGELFF
abundance: few; j_gene: TRBJ2-1; v_gene: TRBV14; d_gene: TRBD2; CDR3nt: TGTGCCAGCAGCCAAAAAGGGGGACTAGCGGGGTTTGAGCAGTTCTTC; CDR3aa: CASSQKGGLAGFEQFF
abundance: -; j_gene: TRBJ1-6; v_gene: TRBV7-9; d_gene: -; CDR3nt: TGTGCCAGCAGCTTAGGACAGAGCTCCTATAATTCACCCCTCCACTTT; CDR3aa: CASSLGQSSYNSPLHF
abundance: few; j_gene: TRBJ1-1; v_gene: TRBV4-2; d_gene: -; CDR3nt: TGTGCCAGCAGCCAAGATAGGTCCAGCGACACTGAAGCTTTCTTT; CDR3aa: CASSQDRSSDTEAFF
abundance: few; j_gene: TRBJ1-2; v_gene: TRBV19; d_gene: TRBD1; CDR3nt: TGTGCCAGTAGTTCCGGACAGGGACAATACGGCTACACCTTC; CDR3aa: CASSSGQGQYGYTF
abundance: -; j_gene: TRBJ2-7; v_gene: TRBV14; d_gene: -; CDR3nt: TGTGCCAGCAGCCCAACAGGGTTGGGTGGCGAGCAGTACTTC; CDR3aa: CASSPTGLGGEQYF
abundance: -; j_gene: TRBJ2-4; v_gene: TRBV6-6; d_gene: -; CDR3nt: TGTGCCAGCAAGCTCCGACAGTTAAACATTCAGTACTTC; CDR3aa: CASKLRQLNIQYF
abundance: -; j_gene: TRBJ2-5; v_gene: TRBV5-1; d_gene: -; CDR3nt: TGCGCCAGCAGCTTGGCGGGGACGGAAGAGACCCAGTACTTC; CDR3aa: CASSLAGTEETQYF
abundance: few; j_gene: TRBJ1-2; v_gene: TRBV6-5; d_gene: -; CDR3nt: TGTGCCAGCCTTGACCCTTCTTCGCGGGGCTACACCTTC; CDR3aa: CASLDPSSRGYTF
abundance: few; j_gene: TRBJ2-3; v_gene: TRBV4-1; d_gene: TRBD2; CDR3nt: TGCGCCAGCAGCCAAGGGGCGACTAGCGGTCCTAGCACAGATACGCAGTATTTT; CDR3aa: CASSQGATSGPSTDTQYF
abundance: few; j_gene: TRBJ2-7; v_gene: TRBV4-1; d_gene: TRBD2; CDR3nt: TGCGCCAGCAGCCAGTACCGGACTAGCGGGGGGCCTGTCCGATCCTACGAGCAGTACTTC; CDR3aa: CASSQYRTSGGPVRSYEQYF
abundance: few; j_gene: TRBJ1-1; v_gene: TRBV21-1; d_gene: -; CDR3nt: TGTGCCAGCAGCAAACACCCGAACACTGAAGCTTTCTTT; CDR3aa: CASSKHPNTEAFF
abundance: few; j_gene: TRBJ1-2; v_gene: TRBV2; d_gene: -; CDR3nt: TGTGCCAGCATGAGTTCCAGGAAGCAGGCGGGGCACAGGTATGGCTACACCTTC; CDR3aa: CASMSSRKQAGHRYGYTF
abundance: -; j_gene: TRBJ2-5; v_gene: TRBV10-3; d_gene: -; CDR3nt: TGTGCCAGCATTCCAAGGGAGGGCAGGGGATGGGAGACCCAGTACTTC; CDR3aa: CASIPREGRGWETQYF
abundance: few; j_gene: TRBJ1-2; v_gene: TRBV7-2; d_gene: -; CDR3nt: TGTGCCAGCAGCTTAGAGTCAGGGAGTCTGGGGTATGGCTACACCTTC; CDR3aa: CASSLESGSLGYGYTF
abundance: -; j_gene: TRBJ1-1; v_gene: TRBV19; d_gene: -; CDR3nt: TGTGCCAGTAGTATCTTTGGAGGGAACGCTGAAGCTTTCTTT; CDR3aa: CASSIFGGNAEAFF